The clone carrying this T cell receptor beta chain was recorded only once. This specimen comes from a study of a mutant IDH1 vaccine in newly diagnosed glioma. Repertoires were generated with immunoSEQ multiplex PCR, while TCRdb's copy carries only in-frame clones and drops some. Of approximately 70,000 clones detected, 70% to 80% appear once; the ten largest clones hold approximately 8.2%. Trimming took off 4 bases at V and 0 bases at J, with 7 bases between the two ends. The CDR3 is 13 amino acids. The germline V gene has CDR1 SGHRS and CDR2 YFSETQ. Time point described: baseline, week 1 (first vaccination visit). Treatment of the sample: pre-vaccination baseline after standard-of-care therapy.

The receptor comes from a man in his fifties with glioma. The rearrangement joins TRBV5-1 to TRBJ1-1, with a tentative D call TRBD1 (5 bases). Specimen: PBMCs, collected from a glioma patient treated with radiotherapy, temozolomide or both. The CDR3 nucleotides are TGCGCCAGCAGCACGACAGTGAACACTGAAGCTTTCTTT. It yields the protein CASSTTVNTEAFF.